This TCR beta chain was captured in a study of shared clonotypes between healthy human individuals. Study observations and caveats: In this cohort, only blood was sampled, and tissue repertoires likely differ. Genetic and exposure-history diversity was limited by the few donors.

This table comes from immunoSEQ multiplex PCR, and its TCRdb copy is limited to in-frame clones, with some not included. The sample holds more than 450,000 clones, 70% to 80% seen once. This CDR3 is built from 17 residues. In regard to this clone: Its antigen is undetermined.

This sequence originates from a middle-aged woman in good health. Some clones in this sample may be carry-over from other donors' samples. The specimen sequenced was PBMCs. The rearrangement joins TRBV21-1 to TRBJ2-1; no check of the table's D call, TRBD2, against the DNA was made. TRBV21-1 corresponds to a pseudogene. Here the CDR3 reads CASSKPLAGWAYNEQFF. CDR3 nucleotides: TGTGCCAGCAGCAAACCGCTAGCGGGATGGGCCTACAATGAGCAGTTCTTC.